This T cell receptor beta chain emerged from a study of OX40 agonist ivuxolimab in advanced cancers. In the study overall: Ivuxolimab was an agonistic, fully human IgG2 monoclonal antibody directed against OX40 (CD134), a costimulatory receptor. Intravenous ivuxolimab was administered to patients every 2 weeks at six dose levels: 0.01, 0.1, 0.3, 1.5, 3 and 10 mg/kg. Among the approximately 50 dose-escalation patients, some 20 had hepatocellular carcinoma, roughly 15 melanoma, 9 renal cell carcinoma and 9 head and neck cancer. The dose-escalation cohort was 80% to 90% male with a mean age of approximately 60 years, ranging from roughly 23 to 85. Prior anti-PD-1, anti-PD-L1 or anti-CTLA-4 therapy was permitted, and checkpoint inhibitors had been received by around 40% of dose-escalation patients. Partial responses were achieved by three dose-escalation patients, of whom one had hepatocellular carcinoma and two had cutaneous melanoma. The point of sequencing TCRbeta in the periphery was to test whether ivuxolimab changed TCR sequence diversity and drove clonal T-cell expansion. The paper covers the monotherapy dose-escalation part of the phase I ivuxolimab trial, which included N of about 56 patients. Here is what the overall study found, with its caveats: Low levels of normalized T-cell clonal expansion were also seen in some nonresponding patients. The antigen specificity of the clonally expanded peripheral T cells was not determined. At doses from 0.1 to 3.0 mg/kg, clonal expansion was seen in both CD4+ and CD8+ blood T cells between baseline and week 6. After ivuxolimab, CD8+ T cells had more expanded clones than CD4+ T cells on average. In the 0.1-3.0 mg/kg groups, partial responders were among the patients with the lowest normalized peripheral clonal expansion, particularly in CD8+ T cells.

About this clone itself: No cognate antigen has been identified for it. No much larger clone exists at a distance of one base, and base qualities are not known.

Patients with autoimmune disease history or receiving systemic immunosuppression were excluded from the trial. Peripheral blood for TCR sequencing was collected from all dose cohorts at baseline, on cycle 4 day 1, and on cycle 7 day 1. Samples came from an open-label, multicenter, first-in-human phase I dose-escalation trial of ivuxolimab. Adults with locally advanced or metastatic melanoma, renal cell, hepatocellular, or head and neck squamous cell carcinoma were enrolled in the trial. CD4+ and CD8+ T cells were sorted separately from peripheral blood before TCR sequencing. To sequence the TCRbeta CDR3 region, genomic DNA was isolated from the sorted cells. TCRbeta CDR3 regions were sequenced using the immunoSEQ Assay. What TCRdb holds here is the immuneACCESS table cut down to in-frame rearrangements. Part of the clones is not present; checked against another copy, under half of the missing clones reflect an unresolved V gene, and the others are unexplained. For this sample the table gives tens of thousands of clones, of which approximately 84% were detected only once. The ten largest account for roughly 4.2% of the sample.

Material: CD4+ or CD8+ T cells sorted from blood, obtained in a trial of the OX40 agonist ivuxolimab. The source of this sequence is an adult with an advanced solid tumor such as melanoma, head and neck, liver or kidney cancer.

The CDR3 in this case is CASSQVSGAQYF. The nucleotides are TGCGCCAGCAGCCAAGTTTCAGGGGCCCAGTACTTC. The chain is encoded by TRBV4-3 joined to TRBJ2-5; tentative D gene TRBD1, with 6 bases matching. CDR1 LGHNA and CDR2 YSLEER were looked up in the germline V gene. Counted from cysteine to phenylalanine, this CDR3 has 12 amino acids. The kept DNA is CDR3 alone, 36 bases in frame from the first base. V was cut back by 1 base and J by 9 bases, leaving a gap of 9 bases between them.